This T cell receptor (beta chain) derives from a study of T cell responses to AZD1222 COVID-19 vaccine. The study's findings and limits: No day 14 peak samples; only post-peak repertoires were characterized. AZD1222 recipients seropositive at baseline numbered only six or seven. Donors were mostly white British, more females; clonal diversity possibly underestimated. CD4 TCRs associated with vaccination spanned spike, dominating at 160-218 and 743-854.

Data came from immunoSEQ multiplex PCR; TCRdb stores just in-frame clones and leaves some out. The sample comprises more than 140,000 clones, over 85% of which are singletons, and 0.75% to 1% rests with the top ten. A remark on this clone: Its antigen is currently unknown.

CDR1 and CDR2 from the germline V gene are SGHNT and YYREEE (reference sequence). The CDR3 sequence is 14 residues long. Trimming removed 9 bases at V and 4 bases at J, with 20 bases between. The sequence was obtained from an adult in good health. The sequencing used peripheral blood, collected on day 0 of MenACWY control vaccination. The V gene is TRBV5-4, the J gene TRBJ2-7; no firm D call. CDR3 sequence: CATHRPGLGYEQYF. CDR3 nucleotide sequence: TGTGCCACCCATCGTCCGGGCCTAGGGTACGAGCAGTACTTC. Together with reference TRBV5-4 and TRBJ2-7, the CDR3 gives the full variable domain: ETGVTQSPTHLIKTRGQQVTLRCSSQSGHNTVSWYQQALGQGPQFIFQYYREEENGRGNFPPRFSGLQFPNYSSELNVNALELDDSALYLCATHRPGLGYEQYFGPGTRLTVT.